This T cell receptor (beta chain) originates from a study of blood T cells in healthy people across ages. This CDR3 contains 16 residues. CDR1 SGHVS and CDR2 FQNEAQ come from the germline V gene. J lost 6 bases, V lost 1 base, and 7 bases had no gene match. Combining a sample-barcoded 5' primer with a J-beta primer mix, a second PCR ran for roughly 7 to 12 cycles. TCRdb re-analysed the 5' RACE reads in MiXCR, keeping a single row per CDR3 protein. The sample lists 700,000 to 900,000 distinct CDR3 sequences; 50% to 65% were seen once. Sequences were obtained from blood. The TCR was taken from a man at least 80 years old in good health. This chain uses TRBV7-8 with TRBJ1-5, with 9 bases that match TRBD1. The CDR3 is CASSLEGTGNRQPQHF. DNA of the CDR3: TGTGCCAGCAGCTTAGAGGGGACAGGGAATCGTCAGCCCCAGCATTTT.